Each of the 5 T cell receptor delta chains below was sequenced from the same sample in a study of γδ T cells in repeated Plasmodium falciparum infection. Bulk repertoires came from Vgamma9/Vdelta2+ or Vdelta2-negative gammadelta T cells flow-sorted from PBMC. TCRdb re-called clones from the multiplex PCR reads via CATT. The sample gives some 100,000 delta-chain clones, almost 1.5% of which show up once; approximately 10% is in the top ten. Sequences were obtained from gamma-delta T cells from blood. The origin of the receptors is a pool of human donors (malaria-infected and uninfected, not separated).

This chain links TRDV1 with TRDJ1; TRDD3 is a possible D gene (6 bases). No J gene was available from TCRdb, and it was assigned here by a germline match of the DNA. Trimming shortened V by 5 bases and J by 0 bases, and 37 bases separated the two germline ends. Germline assignment: CDR1 TSWWSYY and CDR2 QGS. The CDR3 is made up of 23 amino acids. The CDR3 DNA follows: TGTGCTCTTGGGATCCAAGGCGGGGTACTGGGAATGGAGGCATGGTCGTACACCGATAAACTCATCTTT. It codes for CALGIQGGVLGMEAWSYTDKLIF.

This clone was counted a few times. Since a far larger clone is one base different, this is likely a read error. Other DNA sequences in this specimen translate into the identical CDR3. For the V gene the call is TRDV2; the J gene has no call; TRDD3 is the table's D call and was not checked against the DNA. The CDR3 extends over 19 amino acids. The germline V gene encodes CDR1 GEAIGNYY and CDR2 EKD. The CDR3 DNA is TGTGCCTGTCCACTAAAGACGGCGCACCCCGCTAACTACACCGATAAGCTCATCTTT. Its protein is CACPLKTAHPANYTDKLIF.

A note on this clone: One base separates it from a far larger clone, so it is likely a read error. This chain joins TRDV2 and TRDJ2, with unresolved D. No J gene is reported in TCRdb; it was inferred here by comparing the DNA with germline. The CDR3 sequence is 12 residues long. The germline V gene encodes CDR1 GEAIGNYY and CDR2 EKD. This chain's CDR3 is CACDTGTAQLFF. The DNA for the CDR3 is TGTGCCTGTGACACCGGTACAGCGCAACTCTTCTTT.

Comments on this clone: The amino acid sequence in TCRdb belongs to a much larger clone and departs from this DNA's translation at residue 10, likely a sequencing read error; the sequence shown is translated from the DNA. The chain joins TRDV1 to TRDJ1, with D maybe TRDD2 (5 bases). This CDR3 is 16 amino acids long. Germline loops: CDR1 TSWWSYY, CDR2 QGS. V shed 7 bases and J shed 1 base, with 19 bases lying between them. CDR3 sequence (DNA): TGTGCTCTTGCGCCGCCTTCACATCGGGGCACCGATAAACTCATCTTT. Its translation: CALAPPSHRGTDKLIF.

This clone came up a few times. The protein held in TCRdb is that of a much larger clone and does not match this DNA's translation at residue 16, likely because of a read error; the protein shown is translated from the DNA. The CDR3 region has the DNA TGTGCCTGTGACCTCCTACTGGGGCCCCAGATGGGGTACGACGATAGACTCATCTTT. Translation gives CACDLLLGPQMGYDDRLIF. The rearrangement joins TRDV2 to TRDJ1, with D perhaps matching TRDD3 (7 bases). TCRdb is silent on the J gene; assignment here came from matching the DNA to germline. The CDR3 has 19 residues. CDR1 and CDR2 from the germline V gene are GEAIGNYY and EKD.